These 8 T cell receptor beta chains were sequenced from one sample in a study of identical twins. A single record per CDR3 protein comes from TCRdb applying MiXCR to the 5' RACE reads. Of some 660,000 distinct CDR3 sequences listed, 8.6% are singletons. The same sample was also used in a study of yellow fever vaccine responses in identical twins.

The specimen sequenced was PBMCs. These receptors originate from a woman aged 18-30 years in good health.

This clonotype was found a few times. V gene TRBV2 combines with J gene TRBJ2-5, with TRBD1 matching over 9 bases. CDR3 length: 13 amino acids. The V gene end was trimmed by 6 bases and the J gene end by 4 bases; junction bases not matched to a gene: 3. Germline values: CDR1 SNHLY, CDR2 FYNNEI. CDR3 loop: CASRQGATETQYF. DNA for the CDR3: TGTGCCAGCAGACAGGGGGCTACAGAGACCCAGTACTTC.

The rearrangement joins TRBV11-2 to TRBJ2-2; TRBD1 is a possible D gene (5 bases). The ends were cut back, 5 bases at V and 10 bases at J, with 14 bases in the middle. The CDR3 is 13 residues long. Per germline, CDR1 SGHAT and CDR2 FQNNGV. CDR3 sequence (DNA): TGTGCCAGCAGCCTCGGACACGCTAAGGAGCTGTTTTTT. It yields the protein CASSLGHAKELFF.

This clonotype was picked up a small number of times. The CDR3 region is CASSLVQVYNEQFF. The CDR3 nucleotides read TGTGCCAGCAGCTTAGTTCAGGTTTACAATGAGCAGTTCTTC. This chain joins TRBV7-9 and TRBJ2-1; the D is unclear. V was trimmed by 1 base and J by 4 bases, leaving 8 bases between them. Germline V gene sequence: CDR1 SEHNR, CDR2 FQNEAQ (reference sequence). This CDR3 is 14 amino acids long.

This chain uses TRBV29-1 with TRBJ2-6; possibly TRBD1 or TRBD2 for D (5 bases each). V lost 4 bases, J lost 0 bases, and 13 bases lay in between. Germline V gene data show CDR1 as SQVTM and CDR2 as ANQGSEA. The CDR3 is made up of 16 amino acids. Here the CDR3 reads CSVAAGTFSGANVLTF. The CDR3 DNA follows: TGCAGCGTTGCGGCAGGGACGTTCTCTGGGGCCAACGTCCTGACTTTC.

This chain uses TRBV9 with TRBJ2-1, with D maybe TRBD2 (6 bases). This CDR3 is built from 13 residues. The germline gives CDR1 SGDLS, CDR2 YYNGEE. V lost 3 bases to trimming and J lost 8 bases, with 12 bases between them. CDR3 residues: CASSAGTYDEQFF. DNA of the CDR3: TGTGCCAGCAGCGCCGGGACTTACGATGAGCAGTTCTTC.

This sequence joins TRBV11-1 and TRBJ2-2; maybe TRBD1 (5 bases). V dropped 5 bases and J dropped 2 bases, with 12 bases sitting between them. This CDR3 has 15 residues. The germline V gene encodes CDR1 SGHAT and CDR2 FQDESV (reference sequence). The CDR3 DNA reads as TGTGCCAGCAGCCACGACAGAGTCAACACCGGGGAGCTGTTTTTT. Its protein is CASSHDRVNTGELFF.

The chain links TRBV11-2 to TRBJ2-7, with D uncertain. Germline-derived CDR1 and CDR2 are SGHAT and FQNNGV. CDR3 size: 18 residues. With 2 bases removed from V and 0 bases from J, the gap between germline ends came to 20 bases. The CDR3 DNA reads TGTGCCAGCAGCTTACTCAAACCATCAAGGCAGAGCTCCTACGAGCAGTACTTC. Translated, it gives CASSLLKPSRQSSYEQYF.

This clonotype was found a few times. The chain is built from TRBV14 and TRBJ2-1, with no clear D. This CDR3 region has 14 residues. V shed 5 bases and J shed 3 bases, with 11 bases lying between them. CDR1 is SGHDN and CDR2 is FVKESK in the germline V gene. CDR3 sequence reads: CASSGVRSYNEQFF. CDR3 DNA sequence: TGTGCCAGCAGCGGGGTCAGAAGCTACAATGAGCAGTTCTTC.